Listed below are T cell receptor beta chains from one sample, sequenced in a study of cytomegalovirus exposure and HLA in healthy donors. Only in-frame clones appear in the TCRdb table, and some are missing; sequencing was by immunoSEQ multiplex PCR. The table includes some 85,000 clones, around three quarters detected once. The material sequenced was PBMCs. These receptors were taken from a man in his forties in good health and CMV-seronegative. Both conserved end residues are part of each CDR3. Fields, in order: V gene, D gene, clone size, CDR3 length, J gene, CDR3 protein, CDR3 DNA. A D gene is named only where the DNA matches it firmly. Only some rows state a clone size, as once, few, many or a class for expanded clones.

V: TRBV28
D: -
size: once
length: 16
J: TRBJ2-2
CDR3: CASSPMVAVNTGELFF
DNA: TGTGCCAGCAGCCCCATGGTAGCGGTGAACACCGGGGAGCTGTTTTTT

V: TRBV7-8
D: -
size: -
length: 15
J: TRBJ2-3
CDR3: CASSPAGSLKDTQYF
DNA: TGTGCCAGCAGCCCCGCGGGCTCGTTGAAAGATACGCAGTATTTT

V: TRBV27
D: -
size: -
length: 13
J: TRBJ1-2
CDR3: CASSPRAFYGYTF
DNA: TGTGCCAGCAGTCCCAGGGCTTTCTATGGCTACACCTTC

V: TRBV7-2
D: -
size: -
length: 15
J: TRBJ1-5
CDR3: CASSSGAREHQPQHF
DNA: TGTGCCAGCAGCTCGGGTGCCAGGGAACATCAGCCCCAGCATTTT

V: TRBV6-1
D: TRBD1
size: -
length: 15
J: TRBJ1-2
CDR3: CASRAGTGTNYGYTF
DNA: TGTGCCAGCAGGGCAGGGACAGGTACTAACTATGGCTACACCTTC

V: TRBV5-1
D: -
size: -
length: 13
J: TRBJ2-7
CDR3: CASSYDTQGKQYF
DNA: TGCGCCAGCAGCTACGACACGCAGGGAAAGCAGTACTTC

V: TRBV6-5
D: -
size: -
length: 14
J: TRBJ1-1
CDR3: CASSYLAGRDKAFF
DNA: TGTGCCAGCAGTTACCTCGCTGGCAGGGACAAAGCTTTCTTT

V: TRBV7-9
D: -
size: -
length: 15
J: TRBJ2-5
CDR3: CASSFTVGTPETQYF
DNA: TGTGCCAGCAGCTTCACTGTGGGGACTCCAGAGACCCAGTACTTC

V: TRBV4-2
D: -
size: -
length: 14
J: TRBJ1-1
CDR3: CASSQGLRGGEAFF
DNA: TGTGCCAGCAGCCAAGGTCTGCGGGGCGGTGAAGCTTTCTTT

V: TRBV4-3
D: -
size: -
length: 15
J: TRBJ1-2
CDR3: CASSQGLSANYGYTF
DNA: TGCGCCAGCAGCCAAGGTCTTAGTGCTAACTATGGCTACACCTTC

V: TRBV5-1
D: -
size: -
length: 13
J: TRBJ1-2
CDR3: CASSPHLGQGYTF
DNA: TGCGCCAGCAGCCCCCACCTTGGGCAAGGCTACACCTTC

V: TRBV6-1
D: -
size: -
length: 14
J: TRBJ1-5
CDR3: CASRRGGSNQPQHF
DNA: TGTGCCAGCAGACGGGGGGGCAGCAATCAGCCCCAGCATTTT

V: TRBV5-1
D: TRBD1
size: -
length: 15
J: TRBJ1-2
CDR3: CASSIQGAANYGYTF
DNA: TGCGCCAGCAGCATACAGGGGGCTGCTAACTATGGCTACACCTTC

V: TRBV21-1
D: -
size: -
length: 15
J: TRBJ1-2
CDR3: CASSKEAGRAYGYTF
DNA: TGTGCCAGCAGCAAAGAGGCGGGACGCGCCTATGGCTACACCTTC

V: TRBV7-3
D: TRBD2
size: -
length: 14
J: TRBJ2-3
CDR3: CASSDTGGADTQYF
DNA: TGTGCCAGCAGCGATACCGGGGGGGCAGATACGCAGTATTTT

V: TRBV6-4
D: TRBD1
size: -
length: 14
J: TRBJ2-3
CDR3: CASSRQGDTDTQYF
DNA: TGTGCCAGCAGTCGACAGGGAGACACAGATACGCAGTATTTT

V: TRBV4-3
D: TRBD1
size: few
length: 14
J: TRBJ2-7
CDR3: CASSPTGSSYEQYF
DNA: TGCGCCAGCAGCCCGACAGGGAGCTCCTACGAGCAGTACTTC

V: TRBV11-2
D: -
size: -
length: 15
J: TRBJ2-3
CDR3: CASSSTTGGTDTQYF
DNA: TGTGCCAGCAGCTCCACTACGGGGGGCACAGATACGCAGTATTTT

V: TRBV2
D: -
size: once
length: 14
J: TRBJ2-7
CDR3: CASSYRTASYEQYF
DNA: TGTGCCAGCAGCTATCGGACAGCCTCCTACGAGCAGTACTTC

V: TRBV5-4
D: -
size: -
length: 16
J: TRBJ1-3
CDR3: CASSLGAGSSGNTIYF
DNA: TGTGCCAGCAGCTTGGGGGCAGGAAGCTCTGGAAACACCATATATTTT

V: TRBV4-2
D: -
size: -
length: 12
J: TRBJ1-2
CDR3: CASSGAGDGYTF
DNA: TGTGCCAGCAGTGGGGCAGGGGATGGCTACACCTTC

V: TRBV9
D: -
size: -
length: 17
J: TRBJ2-5
CDR3: CASSTRRPRVGKETQYF
DNA: TGTGCCAGCAGCACCCGGAGGCCAAGGGTGGGCAAAGAGACCCAGTACTTC

V: TRBV5-6
D: -
size: -
length: 14
J: TRBJ1-2
CDR3: CASSVRQSSYGYTF
DNA: TGTGCCAGCAGCGTACGACAGTCCTCCTATGGCTACACCTTC

V: TRBV5-6
D: TRBD1
size: -
length: 15
J: TRBJ1-2
CDR3: CASSPRGRANYGYTF
DNA: TGTGCCAGCAGCCCGAGGGGGCGGGCTAACTATGGCTACACCTTC

V: TRBV2
D: -
size: -
length: 14
J: TRBJ2-5
CDR3: CASSEVGGEETQYF
DNA: TGTGCCAGCAGTGAAGTTGGCGGGGAAGAGACCCAGTACTTC

V: TRBV6-1
D: -
size: few
length: 13
J: TRBJ1-2
CDR3: CASERDGTYGYTF
DNA: TGTGCCAGTGAGCGGGACGGAACCTATGGCTACACCTTC

V: TRBV4-1
D: TRBD1
size: -
length: 14
J: TRBJ1-1
CDR3: CASSQGQGTTEAFF
DNA: TGCGCCAGCAGCCAAGGACAGGGCACCACTGAAGCTTTCTTT

V: TRBV25-1
D: TRBD1
size: -
length: 14
J: TRBJ1-2
CDR3: CASSGTGYNYGYTF
DNA: TGTGCCAGCAGTGGGACAGGTTATAACTATGGCTACACCTTC

V: TRBV30
D: -
size: -
length: 13
J: TRBJ2-4
CDR3: CAWSEGGKNIQYF
DNA: TGTGCCTGGAGTGAGGGGGGGAAAAACATTCAGTACTTC

V: TRBV7-6
D: TRBD1
size: -
length: 15
J: TRBJ1-5
CDR3: CASSLGDSTNQPQHF
DNA: TGTGCCAGCAGCTTAGGGGACAGCACAAATCAGCCCCAGCATTTT

V: TRBV30
D: TRBD2
size: -
length: 15
J: TRBJ2-3
CDR3: CAWSRASGYQDTQYF
DNA: TGTGCCTGGAGTAGGGCTAGCGGGTACCAAGATACGCAGTATTTT

V: TRBV5-4
D: -
size: -
length: 17
J: TRBJ1-4
CDR3: CASSKIQGLATNEKLFF
DNA: TGTGCCAGCTCAAAGATCCAGGGCTTAGCAACTAATGAAAAACTGTTTTTT

V: TRBV4-1
D: -
size: -
length: 12
J: TRBJ1-2
CDR3: CASSQRGYGYTF
DNA: TGCGCCAGCAGCCAAAGGGGGTATGGCTACACCTTC

V: TRBV6-5
D: -
size: few
length: 14
J: TRBJ1-2
CDR3: CASSYSWTDYGYTF
DNA: TGTGCCAGCAGTTACTCGTGGACAGACTATGGCTACACCTTC

V: TRBV6-1
D: TRBD1
size: -
length: 16
J: TRBJ1-2
CDR3: CASSDYLGQGTYGYTF
DNA: TGTGCCAGCAGTGACTATCTAGGACAGGGTACCTATGGCTACACCTTC

V: TRBV28
D: -
size: few
length: 13
J: TRBJ1-1
CDR3: CASSLGGNTEAFF
DNA: TGTGCCAGCAGTTTGGGGGGGAACACTGAAGCTTTCTTT

V: TRBV27
D: TRBD1
size: -
length: 16
J: TRBJ1-2
CDR3: CASSLKTPGTEYGYTF
DNA: TGTGCCAGCAGTTTAAAGACCCCCGGGACAGAGTATGGCTACACCTTC

V: TRBV7-2
D: -
size: -
length: 15
J: TRBJ1-1
CDR3: CASSYQGGIGTEAFF
DNA: TGTGCCAGCAGTTATCAAGGGGGTATTGGCACTGAAGCTTTCTTT

V: TRBV2
D: -
size: few
length: 10
J: TRBJ1-5
CDR3: CASGGVGQHF
DNA: TGTGCCAGCGGGGGGGTGGGCCAGCATTTT

V: TRBV6-6
D: -
size: -
length: 16
J: TRBJ2-1
CDR3: CASSYGGGGTYNEQFF
DNA: TGTGCCAGCAGTTACGGGGGTGGGGGGACCTACAATGAGCAGTTCTTC

V: TRBV5-1
D: -
size: -
length: 20
J: TRBJ1-6
CDR3: CASSLSFSGRGTSYNSPLHF
DNA: TGCGCCAGCAGCTTGTCGTTCTCCGGCCGAGGAACCTCCTATAATTCACCCCTCCACTTT

V: TRBV6-5
D: -
size: -
length: 11
J: TRBJ2-7
CDR3: CASSYLSEQYF
DNA: TGTGCCAGCAGTTATTTGAGCGAGCAGTACTTC

V: TRBV7-9
D: -
size: -
length: 15
J: TRBJ2-7
CDR3: CASSLDAGSSYEQYF
DNA: TGTGCCAGCAGCTTAGACGCGGGGAGCTCCTACGAGCAGTACTTC

V: TRBV5-4
D: -
size: -
length: 15
J: TRBJ1-3
CDR3: CASSLGPPGGNTIYF
DNA: TGTGCCAGCAGCTTGGGTCCCCCGGGGGGAAACACCATATATTTT

V: TRBV10-3
D: TRBD1
size: -
length: 14
J: TRBJ1-4
CDR3: CAISAGQGFEKLFF
DNA: TGTGCCATCAGTGCCGGACAGGGTTTCGAAAAACTGTTTTTT

V: TRBV6-1
D: TRBD1
size: once
length: 16
J: TRBJ1-6
CDR3: CASSEAWRQGESPLHF
DNA: TGTGCCAGCAGTGAAGCGTGGAGACAGGGGGAATCACCCCTCCACTTT

V: TRBV11-2
D: -
size: -
length: 13
J: TRBJ1-5
CDR3: CASSGHSNQPQHF
DNA: TGTGCCAGCAGCGGCCATAGCAATCAGCCCCAGCATTTT

V: TRBV6-1
D: -
size: -
length: 13
J: TRBJ1-2
CDR3: CASSEPVLYGYTF
DNA: TGTGCCAGCAGTGAACCAGTGCTCTATGGCTACACCTTC

V: TRBV5-1
D: -
size: few
length: 13
J: TRBJ2-5
CDR3: CASSLTPQETQYF
DNA: TGCGCCAGCAGCTTGACACCTCAAGAGACCCAGTACTTC

V: TRBV20-1
D: -
size: -
length: 11
J: TRBJ1-1
CDR3: CSSEGNTEAFF
DNA: TGCAGCTCCGAGGGGAACACTGAAGCTTTCTTT

V: TRBV27
D: TRBD1
size: -
length: 14
J: TRBJ2-7
CDR3: CASSGQGSSYEQYF
DNA: TGTGCCAGCAGCGGACAGGGCAGCTCCTACGAGCAGTACTTC

V: TRBV4-1
D: TRBD1
size: few
length: 18
J: TRBJ1-5
CDR3: CASSLELPGGAGNQPQHF
DNA: TGCGCCAGCAGCCTAGAACTTCCAGGGGGAGCCGGCAATCAGCCCCAGCATTTT

V: TRBV6-5
D: -
size: -
length: 14
J: TRBJ2-1
CDR3: CASSYLQGYNEQFF
DNA: TGTGCCAGCAGTTACTTGCAGGGCTACAATGAGCAGTTCTTC

V: TRBV6-5
D: -
size: -
length: 14
J: TRBJ2-2
CDR3: CASSGGPDTGELFF
DNA: TGTGCCAGCAGTGGCGGCCCGGACACCGGGGAGCTGTTTTTT